This T cell receptor (beta chain) is drawn from a study of spatial heterogeneity in lung cancer. Findings and limits, study-wide: The study found that expanded intratumoral alpha and beta TCR counts tracked tumor mutation counts. The counts of expanded TCRs, ubiquitous and regional, tracked ubiquitous and regional nonsynonymous mutations, respectively.

Germline CDR1 LGHDT, CDR2 YNNKEL (reference sequence). The CDR3 spans 16 residues. V dropped 1 base and J dropped 6; count of bases not matched to a gene: 6. The time point: sample taken at primary tumor resection. The donor group consisted of approximately 77 patients who had untreated, early-stage non-small cell lung cancer. In each case, whole RNA from tumor, nontumor lung or frozen PBMC was sequenced unsorted. TCRdb independently ran MiXCR on the 5' RACE reads; one entry per CDR3 protein. This sample has about 3,000 distinct CDR3 sequences, with less than 35% found just once. This clonotype has at least ten counts. Its antigen remains unknown.

This clonotype was obtained from a male donor with early-stage non-small cell lung cancer. The V gene is TRBV3-1, the J gene TRBJ2-1; 10 bases line up with TRBD2. The sequenced sample was lung tumor tissue, obtained at surgery. In DNA form, the CDR3 reads TGTGCCAGCAGCCAAGTTCCTAGCGGGAGTGGCAATGAGCAGTTCTTC. It translates to CASSQVPSGSGNEQFF.